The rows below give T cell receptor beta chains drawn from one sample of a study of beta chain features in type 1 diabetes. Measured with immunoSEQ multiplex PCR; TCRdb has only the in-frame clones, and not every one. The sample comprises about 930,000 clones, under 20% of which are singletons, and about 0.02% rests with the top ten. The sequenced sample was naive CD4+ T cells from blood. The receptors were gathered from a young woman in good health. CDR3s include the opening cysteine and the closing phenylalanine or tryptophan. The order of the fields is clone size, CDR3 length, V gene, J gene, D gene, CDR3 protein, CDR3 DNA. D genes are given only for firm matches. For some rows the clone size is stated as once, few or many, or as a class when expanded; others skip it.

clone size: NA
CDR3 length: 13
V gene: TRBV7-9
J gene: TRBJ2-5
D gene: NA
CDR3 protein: CASSFGGQETQYF
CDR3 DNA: TGTGCCAGCAGCTTCGGGGGACAAGAGACCCAGTACTTC

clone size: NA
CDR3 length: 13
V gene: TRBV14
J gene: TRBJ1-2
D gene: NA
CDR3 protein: CASSLSAGVGHTF
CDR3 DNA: TGTGCCAGCAGCCTAAGTGCAGGGGTTGGCCACACCTTC

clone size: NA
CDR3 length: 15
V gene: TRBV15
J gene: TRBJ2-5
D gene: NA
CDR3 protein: CATSAEGSLRGTQYF
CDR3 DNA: TGTGCCACCAGCGCAGAGGGTAGTCTCCGTGGGACCCAGTACTTC

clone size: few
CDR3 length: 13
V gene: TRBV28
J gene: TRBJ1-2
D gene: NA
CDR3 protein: CASSLVRYYGYTF
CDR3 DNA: TGTGCCAGCAGTTTAGTCCGGTACTATGGCTACACCTTC

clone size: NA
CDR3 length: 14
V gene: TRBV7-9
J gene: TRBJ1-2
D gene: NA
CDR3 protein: CASSLGIRQSGHTF
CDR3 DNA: TGTGCCAGCAGCTTAGGTATACGGCAGTCGGGGCACACCTTC

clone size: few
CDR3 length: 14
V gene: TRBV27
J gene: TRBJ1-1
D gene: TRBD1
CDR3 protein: CASSRGQVNTEAFF
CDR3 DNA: TGTGCCAGCAGTCGGGGACAGGTGAACACTGAAGCTTTCTTT

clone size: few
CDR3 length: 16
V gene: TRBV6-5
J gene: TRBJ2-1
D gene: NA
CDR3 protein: CASSYSTLGPTMKQFF
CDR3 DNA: TGTGCCAGCAGTTACTCCACACTAGGGCCTACAATGAAGCAGTTCTTC

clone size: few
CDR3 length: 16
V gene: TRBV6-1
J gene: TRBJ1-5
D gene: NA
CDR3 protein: CASSEPDSYSNQPQHF
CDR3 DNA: TGTGCCAGCAGTGAACCAGACAGTTATAGCAATCAGCCCCAGCATTTT

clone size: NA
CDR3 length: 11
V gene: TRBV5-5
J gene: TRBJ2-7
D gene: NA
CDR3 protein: CASSLGYEQYF
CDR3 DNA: TGTGCCAGCAGCTTGGGGTACGAGCAGTACTTC

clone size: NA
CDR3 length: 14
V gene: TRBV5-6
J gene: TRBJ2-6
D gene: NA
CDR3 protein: CASSLGSGANVLTF
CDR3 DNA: TGTGCCAGCAGCTTGGGGTCTGGGGCCAACGTCCTGACTTTC

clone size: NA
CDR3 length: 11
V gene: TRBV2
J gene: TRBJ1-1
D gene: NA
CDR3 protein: CASRINLEAFF
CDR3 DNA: TGTGCCAGCAGGATAAACTTGGAAGCTTTCTTT

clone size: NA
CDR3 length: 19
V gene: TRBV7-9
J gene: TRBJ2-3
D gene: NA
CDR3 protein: CASSLALLSGPPSTDTQYF
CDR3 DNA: TGTGCCAGCAGCTTAGCGCTGTTATCGGGGCCTCCTAGCACAGATACGCAGTATTTT

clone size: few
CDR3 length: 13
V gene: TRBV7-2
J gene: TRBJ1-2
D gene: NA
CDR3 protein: CASSLRTRYGYTF
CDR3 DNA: TGTGCCAGCAGCCTACGGACCCGCTATGGCTACACCTTC

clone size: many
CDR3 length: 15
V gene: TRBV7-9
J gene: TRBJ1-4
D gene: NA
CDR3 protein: CASSWVGATNEKLFF
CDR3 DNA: TGTGCCAGCAGCTGGGTTGGTGCAACTAATGAAAAACTGTTTTTT

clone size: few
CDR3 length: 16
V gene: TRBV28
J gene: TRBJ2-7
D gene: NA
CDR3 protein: CASSSPRTSLIYEQYF
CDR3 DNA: TGTGCCAGCAGTTCCCCCCGTACCAGTCTTATCTACGAGCAGTACTTC

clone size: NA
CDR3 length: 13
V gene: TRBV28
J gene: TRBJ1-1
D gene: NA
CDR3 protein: CASRTTANTEAFF
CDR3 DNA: TGTGCCAGCAGAACGACAGCGAACACTGAAGCTTTCTTT

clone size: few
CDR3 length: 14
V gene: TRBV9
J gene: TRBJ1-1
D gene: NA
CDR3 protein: CASSVARMGTEAFF
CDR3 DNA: TGTGCCAGCAGCGTAGCCAGGATGGGCACTGAAGCTTTCTTT

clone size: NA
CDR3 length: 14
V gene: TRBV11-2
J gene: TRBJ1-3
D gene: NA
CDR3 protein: CASSTGAAGNTIYF
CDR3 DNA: TGTGCCAGCAGCACGGGGGCAGCCGGAAACACCATATATTTT

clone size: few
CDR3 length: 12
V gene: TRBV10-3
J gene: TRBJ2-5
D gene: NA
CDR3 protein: CAISESEGTQYF
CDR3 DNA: TGTGCCATCAGTGAGTCGGAAGGGACCCAGTACTTC

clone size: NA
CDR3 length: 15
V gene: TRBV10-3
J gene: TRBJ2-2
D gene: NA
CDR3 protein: CAISTLGTYGGELFF
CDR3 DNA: TGTGCCATCAGCACGCTCGGGACGTATGGCGGGGAGCTGTTTTTT

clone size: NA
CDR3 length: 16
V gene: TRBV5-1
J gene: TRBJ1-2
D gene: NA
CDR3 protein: CASSFRKGPNNYGYTF
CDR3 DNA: TGCGCCAGCAGCTTTCGTAAGGGGCCCAATAACTATGGCTACACCTTC

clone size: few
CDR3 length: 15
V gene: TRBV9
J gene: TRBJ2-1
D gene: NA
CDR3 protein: CASSVGRPRGDEQFF
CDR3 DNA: TGTGCCAGCAGCGTAGGGCGCCCCCGCGGCGATGAGCAGTTCTTC

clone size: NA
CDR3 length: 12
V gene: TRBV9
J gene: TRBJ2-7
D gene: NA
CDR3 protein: CASSVPIDEQYF
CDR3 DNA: TGTGCCAGCAGCGTTCCCATAGACGAGCAGTACTTC

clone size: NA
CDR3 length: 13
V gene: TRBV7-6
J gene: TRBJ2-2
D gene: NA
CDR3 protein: CASSSRRNGELFF
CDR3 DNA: TGTGCCAGCAGCTCCCGACGGAATGGGGAGCTGTTTTTT

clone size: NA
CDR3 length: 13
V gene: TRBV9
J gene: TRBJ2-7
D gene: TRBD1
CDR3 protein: CASSRDRDYEQYF
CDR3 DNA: TGTGCCAGCAGCCGGGACAGGGACTACGAGCAGTACTTC